What follows is one T cell receptor beta chain and its context. Authors' data handling: From reference gene primer amplification, estimates of nucleated cell counts were derived. The data were produced by immunoSEQ multiplex PCR, yet TCRdb's version contains in-frame clones alone and is incomplete. D and trimming come from the DNA, and the V and J calls and clone size come from that table. This sample has some 120,000 clones, with 81% found just once. Germline V gene data show CDR1 as MNHEY and CDR2 as SVGAGI. With 0 bases clipped from V and 1 base from J, the junction kept 3 bases outside the gene matches. The CDR3 totals 16 residues. The sample originates from a study of blood T cell repertoires in COVID-19. Study-wide context: Donors in the United States, Italy and Spain gave samples during acute or convalescent COVID-19. PBMCs, B-cell-depleted T cells, or T cells provided the cDNA or gDNA that made up the material.

Sequenced material: peripheral blood. The receptor was derived from a human donor in a cohort sampled during active COVID-19. The chain recombines TRBV6-5 with TRBJ2-3, with 8 positions matching TRBD1. The CDR3 DNA reads as TGTGCCAGCAGTTACTCCCCGGGACAGGGCACAGATACGCAGTATTTT. Translated: CASSYSPGQGTDTQYF.